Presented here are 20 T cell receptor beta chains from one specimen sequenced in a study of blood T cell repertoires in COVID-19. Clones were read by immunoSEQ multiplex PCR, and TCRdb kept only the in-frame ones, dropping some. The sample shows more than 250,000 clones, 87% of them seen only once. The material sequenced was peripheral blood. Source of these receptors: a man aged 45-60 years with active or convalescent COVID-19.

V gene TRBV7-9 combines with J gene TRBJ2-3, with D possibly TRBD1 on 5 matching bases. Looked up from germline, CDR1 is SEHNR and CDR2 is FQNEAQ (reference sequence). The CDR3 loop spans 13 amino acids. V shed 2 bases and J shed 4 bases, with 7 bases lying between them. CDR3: CASSLKGPDTQYF. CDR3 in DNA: TGTGCCAGCAGCTTAAAGGGGCCAGATACGCAGTATTTT.

The CDR3 protein is CASLETGGYSPLHF. For the CDR3, the DNA is TGTGCCAGCCTCGAGACAGGGGGTTATTCACCCCTCCACTTT. V gene TRBV28 combines with J gene TRBJ1-6, with 9 bases fitting TRBD1. In germline, CDR1 is MDHEN, CDR2 SYDVKM. The CDR3 loop spans 14 amino acids. The V segment lost 8 bases and the J segment 8 bases; nucleotides outside the gene matches: 7.

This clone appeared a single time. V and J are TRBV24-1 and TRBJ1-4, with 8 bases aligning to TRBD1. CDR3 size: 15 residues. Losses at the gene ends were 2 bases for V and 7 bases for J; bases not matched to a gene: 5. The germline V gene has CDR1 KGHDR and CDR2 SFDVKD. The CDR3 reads CATSDSSGGGEKLFF. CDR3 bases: TGTGCCACCAGTGATTCGTCAGGGGGCGGTGAAAAACTGTTTTTT.

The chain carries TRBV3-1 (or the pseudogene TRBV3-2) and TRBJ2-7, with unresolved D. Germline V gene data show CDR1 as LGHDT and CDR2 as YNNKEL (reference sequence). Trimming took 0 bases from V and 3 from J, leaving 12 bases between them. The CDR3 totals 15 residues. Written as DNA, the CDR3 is TGTGCCAGCAGCCAAGACAGTCTTACCCTCTACGAGCAGTACTTC. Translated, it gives CASSQDSLTLYEQYF.

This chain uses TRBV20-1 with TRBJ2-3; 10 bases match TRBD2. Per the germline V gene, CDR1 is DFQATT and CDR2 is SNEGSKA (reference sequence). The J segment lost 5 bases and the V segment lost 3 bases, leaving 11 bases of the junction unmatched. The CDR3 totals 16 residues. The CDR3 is CSASRASGGAKDTQYF. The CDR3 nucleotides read TGCAGTGCTAGTAGGGCGAGCGGGGGGGCCAAAGATACGCAGTATTTT.

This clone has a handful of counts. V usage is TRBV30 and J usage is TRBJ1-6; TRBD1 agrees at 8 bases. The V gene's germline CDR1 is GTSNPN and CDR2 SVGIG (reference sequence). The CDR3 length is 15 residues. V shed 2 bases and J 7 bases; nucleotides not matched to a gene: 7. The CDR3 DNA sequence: TGTGCCTGGAGTTTGGACAGGGCCTTCAATTCACCCCTCCACTTT. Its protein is CAWSLDRAFNSPLHF.

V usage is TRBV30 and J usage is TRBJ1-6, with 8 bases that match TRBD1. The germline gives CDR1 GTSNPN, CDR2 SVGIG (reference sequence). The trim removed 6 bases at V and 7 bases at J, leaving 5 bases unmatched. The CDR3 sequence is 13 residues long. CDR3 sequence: CACGTGLNSPLHF. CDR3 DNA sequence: TGTGCCTGCGGGACAGGCCTAAATTCACCCCTCCACTTT.

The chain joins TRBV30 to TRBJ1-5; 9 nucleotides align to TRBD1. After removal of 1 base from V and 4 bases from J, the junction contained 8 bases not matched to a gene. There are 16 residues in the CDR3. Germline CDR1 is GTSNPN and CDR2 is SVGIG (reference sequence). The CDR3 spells CAWSAYLGTGNQPQHF. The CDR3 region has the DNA TGTGCCTGGAGTGCTTATTTAGGGACAGGGAATCAGCCCCAGCATTTT.

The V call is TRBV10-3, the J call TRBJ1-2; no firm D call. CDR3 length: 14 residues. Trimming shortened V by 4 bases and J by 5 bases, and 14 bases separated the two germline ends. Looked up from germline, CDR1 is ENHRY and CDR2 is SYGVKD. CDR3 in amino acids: CAISAPPSTYGYTF. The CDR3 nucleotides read TGTGCCATCAGTGCTCCCCCGTCAACTTATGGCTACACCTTC.

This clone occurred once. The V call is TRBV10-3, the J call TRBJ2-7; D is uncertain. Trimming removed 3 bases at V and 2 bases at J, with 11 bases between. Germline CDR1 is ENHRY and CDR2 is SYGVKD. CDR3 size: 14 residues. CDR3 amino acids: CAISDKPGAYEQYF. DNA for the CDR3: TGTGCCATCAGTGATAAACCCGGAGCCTACGAGCAGTACTTC.

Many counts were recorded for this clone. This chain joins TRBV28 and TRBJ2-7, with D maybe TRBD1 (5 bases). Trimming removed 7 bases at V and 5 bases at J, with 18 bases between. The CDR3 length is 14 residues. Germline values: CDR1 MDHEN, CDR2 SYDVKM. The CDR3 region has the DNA TGTGCCAGCACCCTTGGACACAACCTGAACGAGCAGTACTTC. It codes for CASTLGHNLNEQYF.

The CDR3 protein is CASIPGLAGTGEQFF. In DNA, the CDR3 is TGCGCCAGCATCCCAGGACTAGCGGGAACGGGAGAGCAGTTCTTC. The chain combines TRBV5-1 with TRBJ2-1; the match to TRBD2 covers 12 bases. CDR1 is SGHRS and CDR2 is YFSETQ in the germline V gene. The CDR3 consists of 15 residues. Trimming at V came to 6 bases and at J to 10 bases, leaving 11 bases not matched to a gene.

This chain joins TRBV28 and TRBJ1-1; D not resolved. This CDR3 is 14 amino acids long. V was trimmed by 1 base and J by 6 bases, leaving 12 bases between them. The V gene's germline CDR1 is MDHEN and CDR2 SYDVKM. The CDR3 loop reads CASSLSQEWAEAFF. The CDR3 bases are TGTGCCAGCAGTTTATCCCAGGAATGGGCTGAAGCTTTCTTT.

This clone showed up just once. The CDR3 coding sequence is TGTGCCAGCAGCGAAGGGGGCAGGGAAAATTCACCCCTCCACTTT. The encoded protein is CASSEGGRENSPLHF. The chain employs TRBV28 and TRBJ1-6; 7 bases align to TRBD1. V shed 6 bases, J shed 7 bases, and the junction held 9 bases outside the gene matches. Germline CDR1 MDHEN, CDR2 SYDVKM. The length of the CDR3 is 15 residues.

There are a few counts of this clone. This CDR3 reads CASSLLGTSTDTQYF. The DNA for the CDR3 is TGCGCCAGCAGCTTGTTGGGGACTAGCACAGATACGCAGTATTTT. The J gene is TRBJ2-3, the V gene TRBV5-1, with D possibly matching TRBD2 (6 bases). This CDR3 comprises 15 residues. Trimming removed 1 base from V and 0 bases from J, with 9 bases in between. Germline V gives CDR1 SGHRS, CDR2 YFSETQ.

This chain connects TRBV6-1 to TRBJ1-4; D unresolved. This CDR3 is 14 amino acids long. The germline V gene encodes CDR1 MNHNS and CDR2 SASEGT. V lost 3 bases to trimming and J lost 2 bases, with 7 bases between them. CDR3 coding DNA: TGTGCCAGCAGTGAGCGTTCCACTAATGAAAAACTGTTTTTT. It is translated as CASSERSTNEKLFF.

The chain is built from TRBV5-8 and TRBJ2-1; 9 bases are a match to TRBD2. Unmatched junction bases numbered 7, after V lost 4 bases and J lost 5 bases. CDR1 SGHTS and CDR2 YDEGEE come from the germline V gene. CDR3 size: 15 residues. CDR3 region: CASSPGLAGDNEQFF. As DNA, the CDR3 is TGTGCCAGCAGCCCGGGACTAGCCGGAGACAATGAGCAGTTCTTC.

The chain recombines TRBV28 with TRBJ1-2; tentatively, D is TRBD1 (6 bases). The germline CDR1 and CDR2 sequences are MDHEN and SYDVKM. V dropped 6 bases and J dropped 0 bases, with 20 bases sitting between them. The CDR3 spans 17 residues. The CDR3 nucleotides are TGTGCCAGCAGATCTGAGGGACATGGAACGGCTAACTATGGCTACACCTTC. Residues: CASRSEGHGTANYGYTF.

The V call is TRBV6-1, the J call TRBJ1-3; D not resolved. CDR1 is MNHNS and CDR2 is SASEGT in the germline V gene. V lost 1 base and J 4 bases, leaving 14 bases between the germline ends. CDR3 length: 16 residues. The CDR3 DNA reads TGTGCCAGCAGTGAAGGAGGAGCTGGGGAGGGAAACACCATATATTTT. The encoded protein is CASSEGGAGEGNTIYF.

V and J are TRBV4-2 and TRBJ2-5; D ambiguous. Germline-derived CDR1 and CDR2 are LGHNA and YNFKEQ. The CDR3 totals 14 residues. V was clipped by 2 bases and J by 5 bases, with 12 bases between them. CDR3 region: CASSQRPFGETQYF. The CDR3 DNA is TGTGCCAGCAGCCAACGGCCGTTCGGGGAGACCCAGTACTTC.